These T cell receptor beta chains were read from a single sample in a study of blood T cells in healthy people across ages. TCRdb re-derived calls from the 5' RACE reads in MiXCR, one entry per CDR3 protein. This repertoire shows fewer than 900,000 distinct CDR3 sequences, roughly two fifths found once; its top ten account for around a fifth. The sample comprised blood. The receptors derive from a woman aged 55-75 years in good health. Both conserved end residues are part of each CDR3. The order of the fields is J gene, clone size, V gene, D gene, CDR3 DNA, CDR3 protein. A D gene is named only where the DNA matches it firmly. Some rows mark clone size as missing; the rest say once, few, many or name a class of expanded clone.

j_call: TRBJ2-7; clone_size: many; v_call: TRBV5-1; d_call: .; cdr3_nt: TGCGCCAGCAGCTTGGTCCCTACCGACCTCTACGAGCAGTACTTC; cdr3_aa: CASSLVPTDLYEQYF
j_call: TRBJ2-5; clone_size: few; v_call: TRBV27; d_call: TRBD1; cdr3_nt: TGTGCCAGCAGTCCCTGGACAGGGAGCCCTCAAGAGACCCAGTACTTC; cdr3_aa: CASSPWTGSPQETQYF
j_call: TRBJ2-5; clone_size: few; v_call: TRBV3-1; d_call: .; cdr3_nt: TGTGCCAGCAGCCAAGTACGACCTGGGATAGGGACCCAGTACTTC; cdr3_aa: CASSQVRPGIGTQYF
j_call: TRBJ1-5; clone_size: .; v_call: TRBV6-2/TRBV6-3; d_call: .; cdr3_nt: TGTGCCAGCAGTCCACGGTGGGAGGTTCGCCAGCCCCAGCATTTT; cdr3_aa: CASSPRWEVRQPQHF
j_call: TRBJ2-1; clone_size: .; v_call: TRBV7-6; d_call: TRBD2; cdr3_nt: TGTGCCAGCAGCGACTTAGCGGGGGGTGGCTACAATGAGCAGTTCTTC; cdr3_aa: CASSDLAGGGYNEQFF
j_call: TRBJ2-3; clone_size: .; v_call: TRBV20-1; d_call: TRBD2; cdr3_nt: TGCAGTGCTCGGGAGGTAGCGGGGGCCGGTCCGCAGTATTTT; cdr3_aa: CSAREVAGAGPQYF
j_call: TRBJ1-5; clone_size: .; v_call: TRBV20-1; d_call: TRBD1; cdr3_nt: TGCAGTGCTAGACCGACAGGGGGTAGCAATCAGCCCCAGCATTTT; cdr3_aa: CSARPTGGSNQPQHF
j_call: TRBJ2-3; clone_size: .; v_call: TRBV20-1; d_call: TRBD2; cdr3_nt: TGCAGTGTCTCGACTAGCGGGGGCTCCGGAGATACGCAGTATTTT; cdr3_aa: CSVSTSGGSGDTQYF
j_call: TRBJ2-1; clone_size: .; v_call: TRBV3-1; d_call: TRBD2; cdr3_nt: TGTGCCAGCAGGCCCGGGACTAGCGGGGGCAATGAGCAGTTCTTC; cdr3_aa: CASRPGTSGGNEQFF
j_call: TRBJ2-1; clone_size: .; v_call: TRBV4-2; d_call: .; cdr3_nt: TGTGCCAGCAGCCAAGGACCGGGGGCCCAGGCCTACAATGAGCAGTTCTTC; cdr3_aa: CASSQGPGAQAYNEQFF
j_call: TRBJ2-7; clone_size: .; v_call: TRBV10-3; d_call: TRBD2; cdr3_nt: TGTGCCATCAGTGGGACTAGCGGGAGACCCTACGAGCAGTACTTC; cdr3_aa: CAISGTSGRPYEQYF
j_call: TRBJ2-5; clone_size: many; v_call: TRBV4-1; d_call: .; cdr3_nt: TGCGCCAGCAGCCAAGATCGGGACCAACCCCAAGAGACCCAGTACTTC; cdr3_aa: CASSQDRDQPQETQYF
j_call: TRBJ2-7; clone_size: .; v_call: TRBV9; d_call: TRBD1; cdr3_nt: TGTGCCAGCAGTGAGGGACAGGGCAACGAGCAGTACTTC; cdr3_aa: CASSEGQGNEQYF
j_call: TRBJ2-3; clone_size: .; v_call: TRBV11-2; d_call: .; cdr3_nt: TGTGCCAGCAGCCGGTGGGGGGCCGGCACAGGTACGCAGTATTTT; cdr3_aa: CASSRWGAGTGTQYF
j_call: TRBJ2-7; clone_size: .; v_call: TRBV6-5; d_call: .; cdr3_nt: TGTGCCAGCAGTTACTCGATAGGTGGTAGGGCTCGGCCCTACGAGCAGTACTTC; cdr3_aa: CASSYSIGGRARPYEQYF
j_call: TRBJ2-7; clone_size: few; v_call: TRBV27; d_call: TRBD1; cdr3_nt: TGTGCCAGCAGTTCACGACAGGGATCTATTTCCGAGCAGTACTTC; cdr3_aa: CASSSRQGSISEQYF
j_call: TRBJ2-3; clone_size: few; v_call: TRBV30; d_call: .; cdr3_nt: TGTGCCTGGAGTGTACGAGGGGTATACGTCACAGATACGCAGTATTTT; cdr3_aa: CAWSVRGVYVTDTQYF
j_call: TRBJ1-1; clone_size: .; v_call: TRBV29-1; d_call: .; cdr3_nt: TGCAGCGTTGATGGAGCTTTCTTT; cdr3_aa: CSVDGAFF
j_call: TRBJ1-1; clone_size: .; v_call: TRBV18; d_call: .; cdr3_nt: TGTGCCAGCTCACCACCGGGGACACTGAACACTGAAGCTTTCTTT; cdr3_aa: CASSPPGTLNTEAFF
j_call: TRBJ2-7; clone_size: .; v_call: TRBV20-1; d_call: .; cdr3_nt: TGCAGTGCTCCCCTCGCCTACGAGCAGTACTTC; cdr3_aa: CSAPLAYEQYF
j_call: TRBJ2-4; clone_size: few; v_call: TRBV20-1; d_call: TRBD1; cdr3_nt: TGCAGTGCTAGAGTAATGACAGGGTTGGACATTCAGTACTTC; cdr3_aa: CSARVMTGLDIQYF
j_call: TRBJ2-1; clone_size: .; v_call: TRBV27; d_call: TRBD2; cdr3_nt: TGTGCCAGCAGTTTCCTCTCTAGCGGGACATACCACAATGAGCAGTTCTTC; cdr3_aa: CASSFLSSGTYHNEQFF